These T cell receptor beta chains were read from a single sample in a study of blood T cell repertoires in COVID-19. Sequenced by immunoSEQ multiplex PCR; TCRdb stores in-frame clones only, minus some. Of a few hundred thousand clones listed, more than 70% are singletons. The source material was peripheral blood. The receptor source for this set is a woman in her late teens or twenties with acute or convalescent COVID-19. The CDR3 runs from the conserved cysteine through the conserved F or W. A D gene is named only where the DNA matches it firmly. Not all rows give a size; the values are once, few, many and, for expanded clones, a class.

d_gene	v_gene	j_gene	abundance	CDR3nt	CDR3aa
TRBD2	TRBV2	TRBJ2-7	NA	TGTGCCAGCAATGGCGGGAGTGTACTCGAGCAGTACTTC	CASNGGSVLEQYF
NA	TRBV7-2	TRBJ1-2	NA	TGTGCCAGCAGCCCGAGCCGGGGTGGGCTATGGGGCTACACCTTC	CASSPSRGGLWGYTF
TRBD1	TRBV16	TRBJ2-7	NA	TGTGCCAGCAGCCAATATAGCTGGGACAGGGTCTACGAGCAGTACTTC	CASSQYSWDRVYEQYF
NA	TRBV18	TRBJ2-1	NA	TGTGCCAGCTCACCAAGTCGACAGACATACAATGAGCAGTTCTTC	CASSPSRQTYNEQFF
TRBD1	TRBV2	TRBJ1-5	few	TGTGCCAGCAGCGGGGACAGGGGGCGAGTGAGTCAGCCCCAGCATTTT	CASSGDRGRVSQPQHF
TRBD2	TRBV30	TRBJ2-5	NA	TGTGCCTGGAGTGCGGGACTAGCGGGAGCAGAGACCCAGTACTTC	CAWSAGLAGAETQYF
TRBD2	TRBV11-3	TRBJ2-3	NA	TGTGCCAGCAGCTCGAGCGGGAGCTCGACAGATACGCAGTATTTT	CASSSSGSSTDTQYF
TRBD2	TRBV20-1	TRBJ2-1	NA	TGCAGTGCTAGCGGGAGGAATGAGCAGTTCTTC	CSASGRNEQFF
NA	TRBV29-1	TRBJ2-7	NA	TGCAGCATCCCGACAGGCCCCTACGAGCAGTACTTC	CSIPTGPYEQYF
TRBD1	TRBV3-1/TRBV3-2	TRBJ1-5	NA	TGTGCCAGCAGCCAAGATGTGTGGGGGACAGGAGGCAATCAGCCCCAGCATTTT	CASSQDVWGTGGNQPQHF
NA	TRBV7-6	TRBJ1-5	few	TGTGCCAGCAGCTTAGCACCCTATAGCAATCAGCCCCAGCATTTT	CASSLAPYSNQPQHF
TRBD2	TRBV7-2	TRBJ2-7	once	TGTGCCAGCAGATCAGCGGGGTCCTACGAGCAGTACTTC	CASRSAGSYEQYF
NA	TRBV27	TRBJ1-5	NA	TGTGCCAGCAGTCAACAGGGCGGCAATCAGCCCCAGCATTTT	CASSQQGGNQPQHF
TRBD2	TRBV19	TRBJ2-7	NA	TGTGCCAGTAGTACCCGGGCTAGCGGGAGTTACGAGCAGTACTTC	CASSTRASGSYEQYF
NA	TRBV5-4	TRBJ1-2	NA	TGTGCCAGCAGCCTTCTGGGGGCAGGGCCACATGGCTACACCTTC	CASSLLGAGPHGYTF
NA	TRBV9	TRBJ1-4	NA	TGTGCCAGCAGCGGGCGGCCCTATAATGAAAAACTGTTTTTT	CASSGRPYNEKLFF
TRBD1	TRBV28	TRBJ1-4	few	TGTGCCAGCAGTTTAACGGGACAGGGGAGGGGAAATGAAAAACTGTTTTTT	CASSLTGQGRGNEKLFF
NA	TRBV21-1	TRBJ1-5	NA	TGTGCCAGCAGCAAAGTTGGAGGGCGGGGAGGGAATCAGCCCCAGCATTTT	CASSKVGGRGGNQPQHF
TRBD1	TRBV9	TRBJ1-1	NA	TGTGCCAGCAGCTCATTCGGGACAGGGCATGAAGCTTTCTTT	CASSSFGTGHEAFF
NA	TRBV19	TRBJ1-1	NA	TGTGCCAGTAGGGGGATAGACAGTCTGAACACTGAAGCTTTCTTT	CASRGIDSLNTEAFF
TRBD1	TRBV6-6	TRBJ1-4	NA	TGTGCCAGCAGTTTTACAGGGGGACTTAATGAAAAACTGTTTTTT	CASSFTGGLNEKLFF
TRBD1	TRBV6-6	TRBJ1-2	NA	TGTGCCAGCAGCGCACAGGGGTATGGCTACACCTTC	CASSAQGYGYTF
NA	TRBV2	TRBJ1-2	NA	TGTGCCAGCGGGGGTTTTGGGGCAGGGGCCATGGGCTATGGCTACACCTTC	CASGGFGAGAMGYGYTF
TRBD1	TRBV28	TRBJ2-4	NA	TGTGCCAGCAGTCCCAGGGACAGATTAAACATTCAGTACTTC	CASSPRDRLNIQYF
TRBD1	TRBV25-1	TRBJ2-5	NA	TGTGCCAGCAGTGAATATCCGACGGACGACAGGGCGAGGGAGACCCAGTACTTC	CASSEYPTDDRARETQYF
NA	TRBV20-1	TRBJ1-2	few	TGCAGTGCTAGACCCCCAGGGGGCTACACCTTC	CSARPPGGYTF
TRBD1	TRBV29-1	TRBJ2-7	NA	TGCAGCGTCAAGGGACAGGCATTCTACGAGCAGTACTTC	CSVKGQAFYEQYF
NA	TRBV28	TRBJ2-3	NA	TGTGCTTCCCGAGATCCTTGGACAGATACGCAGTATTTT	CASRDPWTDTQYF
TRBD1	TRBV19	TRBJ1-4	NA	TGTGCCAGTAGTATCCCCGGGACAGGGGCTTCATGGGACGAAAAACTGTTTTTT	CASSIPGTGASWDEKLFF
TRBD1	TRBV7-2	TRBJ2-1	NA	TGTGCCAGCAGCCCCTTCGTTACCGGGACAGGGATTCCCGATGAGCAGTTCTTC	CASSPFVTGTGIPDEQFF
NA	TRBV5-4	TRBJ2-4	NA	TGTGCCAGCAGCCTCGCGGGCCTAGCCAAAAACATTCAGTACTTC	CASSLAGLAKNIQYF
NA	TRBV4-3	TRBJ2-1	few	TGCGCCAGCAGCCAACAGATTGCAGGGGGGCCGTTATACAATGAGCAGTTCTTC	CASSQQIAGGPLYNEQFF